The clone carrying this T cell receptor (beta chain) was recorded many times. The target antigen is unknown. The CDR3 is 13 amino acids. Germline CDR1 reads SEHNR; CDR2 reads FQNEAQ (reference sequence). The V and J ends lost 2 bases and 7 bases respectively, with 9 bases between them. The record originates from a study of regulatory T cells in long-lasting Graves disease. Overall study results and limits: Sampling was limited to peripheral blood rather than thyroid tissue.

Assembly of TCR beta libraries relied on iRepertoire HTBI primers together with Arm-PCR of CDR3 regions. MiXCR, applied by TCRdb to the multiplex PCR reads, yields one record per CDR3 protein. The sample yields about 460,000 distinct CDR3 sequences, approximately 15% seen once. Time point reported: newly diagnosed GD, antithyroid drugs for less than 3 months. PBMCs provided the RNA from which the TCR library was made. In each case, Graves' disease was diagnosed per American Thyroid Association guidelines. The same sample was also used in a study of T cells in Graves' hyperthyroidism and ophthalmopathy.

The chain uses TRBV7-9 and TRBJ2-1; D gene unclear. The sequenced sample was peripheral blood mononuclear cells (PBMCs), obtained at new diagnosis, from a patient treated with antithyroid drugs. The sequence came from a woman in her forties or fifties with Graves disease. The CDR3 DNA is TGTGCCAGCAGCTTATTTGATGGAAATGAGCAGTTCTTC. It is translated as CASSLFDGNEQFF.